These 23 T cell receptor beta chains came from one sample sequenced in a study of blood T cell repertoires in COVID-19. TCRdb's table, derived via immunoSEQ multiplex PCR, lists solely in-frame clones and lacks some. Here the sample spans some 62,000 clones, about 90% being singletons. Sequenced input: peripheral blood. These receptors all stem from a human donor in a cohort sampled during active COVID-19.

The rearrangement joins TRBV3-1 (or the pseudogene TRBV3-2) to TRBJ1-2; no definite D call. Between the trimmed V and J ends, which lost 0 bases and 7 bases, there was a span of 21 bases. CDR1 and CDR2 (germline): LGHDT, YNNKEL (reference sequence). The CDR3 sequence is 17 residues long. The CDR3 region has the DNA TGTGCCAGCAGCCAAGATCCGATCGTCTTGGCGGCCTCTGGCTACACCTTC. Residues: CASSQDPIVLAASGYTF.

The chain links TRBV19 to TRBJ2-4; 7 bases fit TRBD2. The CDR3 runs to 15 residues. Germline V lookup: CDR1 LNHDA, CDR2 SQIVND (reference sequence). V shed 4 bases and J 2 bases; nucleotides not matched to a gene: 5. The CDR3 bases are TGTGCCAGTAGTAGAACGACTAGCTCCAAAAACATTCAGTACTTC. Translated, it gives CASSRTTSSKNIQYF. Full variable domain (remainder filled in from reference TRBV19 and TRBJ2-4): DGGITQSPKYLFRKEGQNVTLSCEQNLNHDAMYWYRQDPGQGLRLIYYSQIVNDFQKGDIAEGYSVSREKKESFPLTVTSAQKNPTAFYLCASSRTTSSKNIQYFGAGTRLSVL.

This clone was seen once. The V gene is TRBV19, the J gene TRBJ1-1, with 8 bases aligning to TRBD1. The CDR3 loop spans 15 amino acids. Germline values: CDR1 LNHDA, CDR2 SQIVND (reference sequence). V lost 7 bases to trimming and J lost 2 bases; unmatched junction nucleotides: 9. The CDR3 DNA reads TGTGCCAGTACGGGACAGGCGAATTTAAACACTGAAGCTTTCTTT. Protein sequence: CASTGQANLNTEAFF.

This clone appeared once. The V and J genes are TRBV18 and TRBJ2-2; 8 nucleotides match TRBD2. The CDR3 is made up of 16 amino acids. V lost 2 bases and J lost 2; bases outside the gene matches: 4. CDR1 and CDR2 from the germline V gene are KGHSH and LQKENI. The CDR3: CASSPRSGSNTGELFF. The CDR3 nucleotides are TGTGCCAGCTCACCAAGAAGCGGGAGTAACACCGGGGAGCTGTTTTTT.

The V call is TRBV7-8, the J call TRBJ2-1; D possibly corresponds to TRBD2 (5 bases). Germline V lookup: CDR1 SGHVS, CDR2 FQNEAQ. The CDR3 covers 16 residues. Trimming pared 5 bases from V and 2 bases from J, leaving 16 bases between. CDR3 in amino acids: CASSATPYGAYNEQFF. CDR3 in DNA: TGTGCCAGCAGCGCCACACCTTACGGGGCCTACAATGAGCAGTTCTTC.

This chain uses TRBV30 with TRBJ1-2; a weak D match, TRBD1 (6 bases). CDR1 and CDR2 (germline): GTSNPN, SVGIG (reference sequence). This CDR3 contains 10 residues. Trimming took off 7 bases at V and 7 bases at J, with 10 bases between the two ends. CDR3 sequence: CAFYRVGYTF. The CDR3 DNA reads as TGTGCCTTCTACAGGGTTGGCTACACCTTC.

CDR3 amino acids: CASSHLLGGRLTYGYTF. CDR3 nucleotide sequence: TGTGCCAGCAGCCACCTCTTGGGGGGAAGACTAACTTATGGCTACACCTTC. V is TRBV3-1 (or the pseudogene TRBV3-2) and J is TRBJ1-2, with a tentative D call TRBD1 (5 bases). Germline CDR1 and CDR2: LGHDT and YNNKEL (reference sequence). The CDR3 has 17 residues. Trimming pared 3 bases from V and 5 bases from J, leaving 22 bases between.

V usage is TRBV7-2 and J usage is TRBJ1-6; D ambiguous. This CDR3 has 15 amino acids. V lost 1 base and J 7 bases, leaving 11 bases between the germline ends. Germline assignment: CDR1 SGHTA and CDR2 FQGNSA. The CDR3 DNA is TGTGCCAGCAGCTTAGTGCGGAATACGAATTCACCCCTCCACTTT. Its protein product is CASSLVRNTNSPLHF.

The CDR3 nucleotides are TGTGCCAGCAGCATTACAGGGGGGGCTAATGAAAAACTGTTTTTT. It translates to CASSITGGANEKLFF. This chain uses TRBV7-6 with TRBJ1-4; 8 bases agree with TRBD1. CDR1 is SGHVS, CDR2 FNYEAQ, per germline. V lost 5 bases, J lost 3 bases, and 5 bases stayed unmatched. The CDR3 extends over 15 amino acids. Using reference TRBV7-6 and TRBJ1-4 for the parts outside the CDR3, the full variable domain is GAGVSQSPRYKVTKRGQDVALRCDPISGHVSLYWYRQALGQGPEFLTYFNYEAQQDKSGLPNDRFSAERPEGSISTLTIQRTEQRDSAMYRCASSITGGANEKLFFGSGTQLSVL.

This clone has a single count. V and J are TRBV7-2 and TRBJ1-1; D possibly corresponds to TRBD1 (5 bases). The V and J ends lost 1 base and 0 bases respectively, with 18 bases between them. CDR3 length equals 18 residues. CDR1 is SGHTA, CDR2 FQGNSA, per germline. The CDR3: CASSLVAPTVHLNTEAFF. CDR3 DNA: TGTGCCAGCAGCTTAGTCGCTCCGACAGTGCACCTGAACACTGAAGCTTTCTTT. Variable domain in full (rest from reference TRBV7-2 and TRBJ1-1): GAGVSQSPSNKVTEKGKDVELRCDPISGHTALYWYRQSLGQGLEFLIYFQGNSAPDKSGLPSDRFSAERTGGSVSTLTIQRTQQEDSAVYLCASSLVAPTVHLNTEAFFGQGTRLTVV.

CDR3 bases: TGTGCCAGCAGCTCCTGGGACAGCCCAGGCACTGAAGCTTTCTTT. It translates to CASSSWDSPGTEAFF. This chain links TRBV7-9 with TRBJ1-1; 7 bases agree with TRBD1. The germline CDR1 and CDR2 sequences are SEHNR and FQNEAQ (reference sequence). V lost 4 bases and J lost 4; bases outside the gene matches: 9. The CDR3 runs to 15 residues. Combining the CDR3 with reference TRBV7-9 and TRBJ1-1 gives the whole variable domain DTGVSQNPRHKITKRGQNVTFRCDPISEHNRLYWYRQTLGQGPEFLTYFQNEAQLEKSRLLSDRFSAERPKGSFSTLEIQRTEQGDSAMYLCASSSWDSPGTEAFFGQGTRLTVV.

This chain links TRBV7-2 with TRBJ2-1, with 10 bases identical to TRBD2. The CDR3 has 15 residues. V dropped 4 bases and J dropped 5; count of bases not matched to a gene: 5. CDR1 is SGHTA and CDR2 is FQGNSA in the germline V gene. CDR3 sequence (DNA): TGTGCCAGCAGCTATACTAGCGGGGCTCACAATGAGCAGTTCTTC. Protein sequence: CASSYTSGAHNEQFF.

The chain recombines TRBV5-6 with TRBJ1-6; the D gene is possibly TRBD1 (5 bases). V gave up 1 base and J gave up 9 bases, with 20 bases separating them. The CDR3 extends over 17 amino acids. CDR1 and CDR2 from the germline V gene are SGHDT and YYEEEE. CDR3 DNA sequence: TGTGCCAGCAGCTTGTGGTCGAGTTCAGGGTTCAGTTCACCCCTCCACTTT. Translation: CASSLWSSSGFSSPLHF.

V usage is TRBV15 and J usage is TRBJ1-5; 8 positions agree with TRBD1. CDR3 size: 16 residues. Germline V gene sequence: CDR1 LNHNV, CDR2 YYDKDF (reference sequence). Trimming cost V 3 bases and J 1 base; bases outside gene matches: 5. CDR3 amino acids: CATSSGDRSSNQPQHF. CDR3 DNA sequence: TGTGCCACCAGCAGCGGGGACAGGTCGAGCAATCAGCCCCAGCATTTT.

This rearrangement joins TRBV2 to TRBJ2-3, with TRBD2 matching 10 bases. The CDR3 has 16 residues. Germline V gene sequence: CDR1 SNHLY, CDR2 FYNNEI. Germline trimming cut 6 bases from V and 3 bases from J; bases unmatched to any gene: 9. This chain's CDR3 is CASSLRASGRTDTQYF. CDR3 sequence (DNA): TGTGCCAGCAGCCTCAGGGCTAGCGGGAGAACAGATACGCAGTATTTT.

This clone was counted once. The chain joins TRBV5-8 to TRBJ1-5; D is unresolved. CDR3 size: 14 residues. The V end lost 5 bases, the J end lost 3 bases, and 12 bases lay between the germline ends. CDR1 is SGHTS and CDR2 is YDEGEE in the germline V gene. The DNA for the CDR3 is TGTGCCAGCAGACGGTCCTTCTCCAATCAGCCCCAGCATTTT. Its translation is CASRRSFSNQPQHF.

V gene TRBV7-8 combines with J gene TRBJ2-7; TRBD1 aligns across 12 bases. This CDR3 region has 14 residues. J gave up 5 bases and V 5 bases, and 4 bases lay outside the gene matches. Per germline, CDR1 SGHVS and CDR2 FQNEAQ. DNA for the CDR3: TGTGCCAGCAGCCCGGGACAGGGGGCTCACGAGCAGTACTTC. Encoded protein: CASSPGQGAHEQYF.

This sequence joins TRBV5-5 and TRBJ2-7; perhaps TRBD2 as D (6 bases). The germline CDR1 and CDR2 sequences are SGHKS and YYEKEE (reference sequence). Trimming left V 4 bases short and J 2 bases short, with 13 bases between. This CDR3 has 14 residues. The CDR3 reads CASSTTSRTYEQYF. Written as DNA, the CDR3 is TGTGCCAGCAGCACGACTAGTCGGACCTACGAGCAGTACTTC. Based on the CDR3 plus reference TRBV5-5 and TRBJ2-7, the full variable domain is DAGVTQSPTHLIKTRGQQVTLRCSPISGHKSVSWYQQVLGQGPQFIFQYYEKEERGRGNFPDRFSARQFPNYSSELNVNALLLGDSALYLCASSTTSRTYEQYFGPGTRLTVT.

CDR3 in amino acids: CASSSQGAENTEAFF. DNA for the CDR3: TGTGCCAGCAGCTCCCAGGGGGCGGAGAACACTGAAGCTTTCTTT. This chain joins TRBV7-8 and TRBJ1-1, with 8 positions matching TRBD1. The CDR3 spans 15 residues. V trimming: 4 bases; J trimming: 1 base; junction bases outside the gene matches: 5. In germline, CDR1 is SGHVS, CDR2 FQNEAQ.

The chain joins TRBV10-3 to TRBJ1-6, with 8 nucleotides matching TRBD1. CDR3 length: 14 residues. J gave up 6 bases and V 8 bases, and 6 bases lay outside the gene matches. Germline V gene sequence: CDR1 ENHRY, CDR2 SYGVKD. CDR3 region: CAISGTGFNSPLHF. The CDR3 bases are TGTGCCATCTCCGGGACAGGCTTTAATTCACCCCTCCACTTT.

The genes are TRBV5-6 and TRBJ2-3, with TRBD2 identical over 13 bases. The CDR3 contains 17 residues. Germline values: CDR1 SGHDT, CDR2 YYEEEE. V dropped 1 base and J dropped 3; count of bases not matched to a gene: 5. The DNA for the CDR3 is TGTGCCAGCAGCTTGCGGACTAGCGGGGGAGGAACAGATACGCAGTATTTT. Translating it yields CASSLRTSGGGTDTQYF.

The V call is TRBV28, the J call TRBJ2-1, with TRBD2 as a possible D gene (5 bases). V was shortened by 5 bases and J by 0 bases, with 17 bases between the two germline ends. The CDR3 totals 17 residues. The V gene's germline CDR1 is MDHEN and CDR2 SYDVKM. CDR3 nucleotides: TGTGCCAGCAGTCCCGCGGCGCTAGCCTTCTCCTACAATGAGCAGTTCTTC. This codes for CASSPAALAFSYNEQFF.

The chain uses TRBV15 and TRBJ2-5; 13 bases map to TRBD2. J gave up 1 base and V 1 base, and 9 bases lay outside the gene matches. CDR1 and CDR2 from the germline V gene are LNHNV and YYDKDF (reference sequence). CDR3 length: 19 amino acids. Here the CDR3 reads CATSRGSGGLAGVQETQYF. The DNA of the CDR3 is TGTGCCACCAGCAGAGGATCGGGAGGACTAGCGGGAGTCCAAGAGACCCAGTACTTC.